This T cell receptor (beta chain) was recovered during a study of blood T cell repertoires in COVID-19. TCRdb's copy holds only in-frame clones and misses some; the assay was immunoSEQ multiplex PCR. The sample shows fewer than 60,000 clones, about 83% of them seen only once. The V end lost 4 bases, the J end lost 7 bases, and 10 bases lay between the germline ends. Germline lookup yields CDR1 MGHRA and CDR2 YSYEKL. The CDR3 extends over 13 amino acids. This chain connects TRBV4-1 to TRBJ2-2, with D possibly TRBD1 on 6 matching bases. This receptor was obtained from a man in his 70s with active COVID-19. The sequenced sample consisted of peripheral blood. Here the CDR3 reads CASSPRGIGELFF. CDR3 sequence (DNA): TGCGCCAGCAGCCCCAGGGGTATCGGGGAGCTGTTTTTT.